The entry below describes one T cell receptor beta chain. The CDR3 has 13 amino acids. V lost 0 bases and J 8 bases, leaving 9 bases between the germline ends. Germline V gene data show CDR1 as LGHNA and CDR2 as YNFKEQ. CD25-based Treg depletion was applied to purified naive CD4+ T cells. After constant-region reverse-primer amplification, full-length variable regions underwent semi-nested PCR with Nested Universal Primer A. MiXCR, applied by TCRdb to the 5' RACE reads, yields one record per CDR3 protein. Among about 50,000 distinct CDR3 sequences listed, 28% were seen once. This TCR came from a female donor with breast cancer. Sequencing was done on a sample of naive CD4+ T cells sorted from blood. Stated subset: naive CD4+ T cells, CD4+CD45RA+CD25-. The chain recombines TRBV4-2 with TRBJ2-3, with D perhaps TRBD2 (5 bases). Here the CDR3 reads CASSQDRAGTQYF. In nucleotides, the CDR3 is TGTGCCAGCAGCCAAGATCGGGCGGGTACGCAGTATTTT.